The sequence of this T cell receptor beta chain was determined in a study of blood T cell repertoires in COVID-19. Study in general: Donors in the United States, Italy and Spain gave samples during acute or convalescent COVID-19.

Some clones are missing from TCRdb's copy, which holds only in-frame ones; the method was immunoSEQ multiplex PCR. The data show approximately 250,000 clones, 75% to 90% seen once. Germline assignment: CDR1 LGHNT and CDR2 FRNRAP. The CDR3 is 17 residues long. Trimming removed 0 bases at V and 4 bases at J, with 17 bases between. This chain joins TRBV12-5 and TRBJ2-3, with a possible D match to TRBD2 (6 bases). This receptor was obtained from a man younger than 45 with active or convalescent COVID-19. The material sequenced was peripheral blood. Here the CDR3 DNA reads TGTGCTAGTGGTTTGGTACTCGGGGGAGGTGGGTCAGATACGCAGTATTTT. Encoded protein: CASGLVLGGGGSDTQYF.